What follows are 11 T cell receptor beta chains derived from one specimen sequenced in a study of OX40 agonist ivuxolimab in advanced cancers. Profiled with immunoSEQ multiplex PCR; TCRdb holds only in-frame clones, not every one. In the table there are about 54,000 clones, roughly nine tenths of which are singletons. This sample comprised CD4+ or CD8+ T cells sorted from blood, obtained in a trial of the OX40 agonist ivuxolimab. Receptors were obtained from an adult with an advanced solid tumor such as melanoma, head and neck, liver or kidney cancer.

This clone was detected a few times. The V gene is TRBV10-1, the J gene TRBJ1-5; D is unclear. The CDR3 contains 11 residues. Trimming shortened V by 5 bases and J by 6 bases, and 5 bases separated the two germline ends. Germline CDR1 WNHNN, CDR2 SYGVQD (reference sequence). CDR3 DNA: TGCGCCAGCAGTTCGCGTCAGCCCCAGCATTTT. Residues: CASSSRQPQHF.

This chain links TRBV5-1 with TRBJ1-1; D is possibly TRBD1 (5 bases). The CDR3 has 13 residues. CDR1 and CDR2 from the germline V gene are SGHRS and YFSETQ. With 5 bases removed from V and 1 base from J, the gap between germline ends came to 9 bases. DNA for the CDR3: TGCGCCAGCAGGGTTCAGGGGAACACTGAAGCTTTCTTT. As protein: CASRVQGNTEAFF.

V gene TRBV6-5 combines with J gene TRBJ1-5, with a weak D call TRBD1 (5 bases). Trimming shortened V by 11 bases and J by 4 bases, and 12 bases separated the two germline ends. Germline CDR1 and CDR2: MNHEY and SVGAGI. CDR3 size: 12 residues. The CDR3 nucleotides read TGTGCCGCCGGGGGGGGAAATCAGCCCCAGCATTTT. This sequence encodes CAAGGGNQPQHF.

The chain combines TRBV18 with TRBJ2-2; no definite D call. The CDR3 has 13 residues. The V gene's germline CDR1 is KGHSH and CDR2 LQKENI. V was cut by 3 bases and J by 8 bases, with 10 bases left in between. The CDR3 sequence is CASSPSRPGELFF. CDR3 nucleotides: TGTGCCAGCTCACCCTCCCGCCCAGGGGAGCTGTTTTTT. The full variable domain, with the rest looked up from reference TRBV18 and TRBJ2-2, is NAGVMQNPRHLVRRRGQEARLRCSPMKGHSHVYWYRQLPEEGLKFMVYLQKENIIDESGMPKERFSAEFPKEGPSILRIQQVVRGDSAAYFCASSPSRPGELFFGEGSRLTVL.

CDR3 amino acids: CASRASFSNYGYTF. The CDR3 region has the DNA TGTGCCAGCAGAGCGAGTTTCTCTAACTATGGCTACACCTTC. This chain joins TRBV5-5 and TRBJ1-2; D is ambiguous. This CDR3 has 14 residues. Per germline, CDR1 SGHKS and CDR2 YYEKEE (reference sequence). V lost 5 bases, J lost 0 bases, and 11 bases lay in between.

This clone was detected only once. The chain joins TRBV19 to TRBJ2-7, with D maybe TRBD1 (6 bases). V shed 3 bases and J shed 1 base, with 13 bases lying between them. The germline gives CDR1 LNHDA, CDR2 SQIVND (reference sequence). The CDR3 contains 15 residues. CDR3 DNA sequence: TGTGCCAGTAGTATGGTCGGGACACTATCCTACGAGCAGTACTTC. It codes for CASSMVGTLSYEQYF.

V usage is TRBV11-2 and J usage is TRBJ2-5, with TRBD2 matching 9 bases. CDR1 and CDR2 from the germline V gene are SGHAT and FQNNGV. This CDR3 contains 18 residues. After removal of 5 bases from V and 4 bases from J, the junction contained 17 bases not matched to a gene. The CDR3 region is CASSAPLAGGPIVETQYF. The CDR3 bases are TGTGCCAGCAGCGCCCCCCTCGCGGGAGGGCCCATCGTAGAGACCCAGTACTTC.

The chain uses TRBV10-3 and TRBJ2-7, with D unresolved. Germline assignment: CDR1 ENHRY and CDR2 SYGVKD. The CDR3 extends over 13 amino acids. Trimming shortened V by 10 bases and J by 0 bases, and 13 bases separated the two germline ends. CDR3 in amino acids: CANQAASSYEQYF. Written as DNA, the CDR3 is TGTGCCAATCAGGCGGCGAGCTCCTACGAGCAGTACTTC.

The V call is TRBV13, the J call TRBJ1-1; 7 bases agree with TRBD1. V shed 2 bases, J shed 6 bases, and the junction held 12 bases outside the gene matches. This CDR3 contains 16 residues. Germline CDR1 and CDR2: PRHDT and FYEKMQ (reference sequence). In DNA, the CDR3 is TGTGCCAGCAGCTTACGGTACCCACAGGGGCACGCTGAAGCTTTCTTT. Its translation: CASSLRYPQGHAEAFF.

The J gene is TRBJ1-5, the V gene TRBV6-1, with TRBD1 matching 7 bases. V shed 5 bases and J 3 bases; nucleotides not matched to a gene: 4. The CDR3 has 14 residues. Germline V gene data show CDR1 as MNHNS and CDR2 as SASEGT. Here the CDR3 reads CASSLDRLNQPQHF. The CDR3, as DNA: TGTGCCAGCAGTCTGGACAGGCTCAATCAGCCCCAGCATTTT.

The V call is TRBV5-1, the J call TRBJ2-6; D is undetermined. V was shortened by 4 bases and J by 4 bases, with 15 bases between the two germline ends. Germline CDR1 and CDR2: SGHRS and YFSETQ. The CDR3 totals 16 residues. The CDR3 here is CASSSHLGDGANVLTF. The CDR3 DNA is TGCGCCAGCAGCAGCCACCTCGGAGACGGGGCCAACGTCCTGACTTTC. The whole variable domain, filled in from reference TRBV5-1 and TRBJ2-6, reads KAGVTQTPRYLIKTRGQQVTLSCSPISGHRSVSWYQQTPGQGLQFLFEYFSETQRNKGNFPGRFSGRQFSNSRSEMNVSTLELGDSALYLCASSSHLGDGANVLTFGAGSRLTVL.